Presented here are 27 T cell receptor beta chains from one specimen sequenced in a study of response to subunit inactivated influenza vaccine (dated by TCRdb to 2016 to 2018). Libraries were constructed by RT-PCR. Sequencing used an Illumina HiSeq 2500. TCRdb reprocessing: public reads trimmed at Q25 with fastp, clones called with MiXCR, in-frame beta chains kept. Rows with one shared CDR3 protein collapse into an entry with the most common genes and DNA. For this sample there are roughly 700,000 distinct CDR3 sequences; around 16% appear just once. The ten largest clonotypes hold approximately 10% of the sample. The sequences come from PBMCs from blood, collected roughly 13 days after vaccination. These receptors were taken from a man aged 50 to 60 who received an inactivated influenza vaccine. Donor details come from another sample of the same person, matched by shared clones.

The chain is built from TRBV29-1 and TRBJ2-3; 14 bases align to TRBD2. V lost 6 bases and J lost 1; bases outside the gene matches: 9. The CDR3 consists of 17 residues. CDR1 SQVTM and CDR2 ANQGSEA come from the germline V gene. The CDR3 DNA follows: TGCAGCGTCCCCGGGACTAGCGGGAGAGGGGGCACAGATACGCAGTATTTT. The encoded protein is CSVPGTSGRGGTDTQYF.

The J gene is TRBJ2-1, the V gene TRBV3-1, with D perhaps TRBD1 (6 bases). Trimming removed 0 bases from V and 10 bases from J, with 13 bases in between. Looked up from germline, CDR1 is LGHDT and CDR2 is YNNKEL (reference sequence). The CDR3 runs to 14 residues. The CDR3 sequence is CASSQDSGAREQFF. The CDR3 coding sequence is TGTGCCAGCAGCCAAGATTCAGGGGCTCGCGAGCAGTTCTTC.

The chain is built from TRBV6-2 or TRBV6-3 and TRBJ1-1; 7 nucleotides align to TRBD1. The V segment lost 2 bases and the J segment 1 base; nucleotides outside the gene matches: 13. This CDR3 has 18 residues. Looked up from germline, CDR1 is MNHEY and CDR2 is SVGEGT. The CDR3 loop is CASSYEEGQRVENTEAFF. CDR3 DNA sequence: TGTGCCAGCAGTTACGAGGAGGGACAGCGGGTGGAGAACACTGAAGCTTTCTTT.

The chain joins TRBV4-3 to TRBJ1-2; the D is unclear. This CDR3 region has 12 residues. Trimming took 7 bases from V and 12 from J, leaving 18 bases between them. Germline assignment: CDR1 LGHNA and CDR2 YSLEER. This CDR3 is CASIRGRYSNTF. Written as DNA, the CDR3 is TGCGCCAGCATCAGAGGGCGGTACTCGAACACCTTC.

The CDR3 sequence is CASSPTDLNQPQHF. For the CDR3, the DNA is TGCGCCAGCAGCCCGACAGATTTGAATCAGCCCCAGCATTTT. V usage is TRBV4-1 and J usage is TRBJ1-5; tentatively, D is TRBD1 (5 bases). Germline-derived CDR1 and CDR2 are MGHRA and YSYEKL. V was cut by 4 bases and J by 4 bases, with 11 bases left in between. The CDR3 totals 14 residues.

The chain joins TRBV28 to TRBJ1-2, with TRBD1 matching over 8 bases. The length of the CDR3 is 16 residues. Germline V gene lookup returns CDR1 MDHEN and CDR2 SYDVKM. Germline trimming cut 3 bases from V and 5 bases from J; bases unmatched to any gene: 11. CDR3 in amino acids: CASSFLGPGGHYGYTF. For the CDR3, the DNA is TGTGCCAGCAGTTTCCTCGGTCCAGGGGGCCATTATGGCTACACCTTC.

The chain couples TRBV6-1 to TRBJ1-6; D is unresolved. The CDR3 runs 13 residues. Per germline, CDR1 MNHNS and CDR2 SASEGT. V shed 7 bases and J shed 8 bases, with 12 bases lying between them. CDR3 in amino acids: CASTRSWDSPLHF. In DNA, the CDR3 is TGTGCCAGCACAAGGTCCTGGGATTCACCCCTCCACTTT.

This chain connects TRBV7-8 to TRBJ1-1; D possibly corresponds to TRBD1 (5 bases). Germline loops: CDR1 SGHVS, CDR2 FQNEAQ. CDR3 size: 15 residues. Trimming pared 5 bases from V and 4 bases from J, leaving 17 bases between. The CDR3 here is CASSARTPRGTEAFF. The DNA of the CDR3 is TGTGCCAGCAGCGCCCGGACACCTAGGGGCACTGAAGCTTTCTTT.

In this sample, this clonotype turned up many times. V and J are TRBV12-3 or TRBV12-4 and TRBJ2-1, with 9 bases identical to TRBD2. J gave up 4 bases and V 6 bases, and 7 bases lay outside the gene matches. The CDR3 extends over 15 amino acids. The CDR3 DNA follows: TGTGCCAGCAGACCCCGGGCGGGGGGGTACAATGAGCAGTTCTTC. Its protein is CASRPRAGGYNEQFF.

V usage is TRBV29-1 and J usage is TRBJ1-1; D remains unclear. V lost 3 bases, J lost 4 bases, and 9 bases lay in between. CDR3 length equals 12 residues. Germline-derived CDR1 and CDR2 are SQVTM and ANQGSEA. CDR3 coding DNA: TGCAGCGTTGACACGGCGGGCACTGAAGCTTTCTTT. It translates to CSVDTAGTEAFF.

This clonotype was counted only a few times. This chain links TRBV7-2 with TRBJ2-7; TRBD1 might be the D (5 bases). V was cut by 5 bases and J by 7 bases, with 21 bases left in between. The CDR3 is 15 amino acids. Germline V gene data show CDR1 as SGHTA and CDR2 as FQGNSA. In nucleotides, the CDR3 is TGTGCCAGCAGCCAAGCAGGGTTTAGTTTGGGGGAGCAGTACTTC. The encoded protein is CASSQAGFSLGEQYF.

This clonotype has only a few counts. This chain joins TRBV6-5 and TRBJ1-5; the match to TRBD1 covers 9 bases. Germline trimming cut 0 bases from V and 7 bases from J; bases unmatched to any gene: 13. CDR1 is MNHEY, CDR2 SVGAGI, per germline. The CDR3 has 18 amino acids. As DNA, the CDR3 is TGTGCCAGCAGTTACTCGACACCGGGACAGGGCTTCTACCAGCCCCAGCATTTT. It yields the protein CASSYSTPGQGFYQPQHF.

The table lists this clonotype with a few counts. V usage is TRBV29-1 and J usage is TRBJ1-1; no clear D gene. The CDR3 runs to 12 residues. Germline assignment: CDR1 SQVTM and CDR2 ANQGSEA. V was shortened by 5 bases and J by 3 bases, with 10 bases between the two germline ends. The CDR3 region is CSVSSGYTEAFF. The CDR3 DNA follows: TGCAGCGTTTCGTCGGGGTACACTGAAGCTTTCTTT.

V is TRBV4-2 and J is TRBJ1-1; D remains ambiguous. Germline values: CDR1 LGHNA, CDR2 YNFKEQ. Deletions cut 1 base from V and 1 base from J, with 7 bases between. This CDR3 has 14 residues. The CDR3: CASSQVHANTEAFF. CDR3 DNA sequence: TGTGCCAGCAGCCAAGTTCACGCGAACACTGAAGCTTTCTTT.

This clonotype was found a few times. The chain combines TRBV12-3 or TRBV12-4 with TRBJ2-7; D ambiguous. V shed 5 bases and J shed 4 bases, with 9 bases lying between them. The CDR3 consists of 12 residues. The CDR3 DNA is TGTGCCAGCAGTCCTATGGGATACGAGCAGTACTTC. Translating gives CASSPMGYEQYF.

This clonotype was seen only a few times. This chain links TRBV4-2 with TRBJ2-3; 16 bases fit TRBD2. Germline V lookup: CDR1 LGHNA, CDR2 YNFKEQ. The CDR3 is 18 amino acids. Trimming took 3 bases from V and 5 from J; bases not matched to a gene: 8. The CDR3 DNA is TGTGCCAGCAGCCAGACCGGGACTAGCGGGAGGGCCAAAGATACGCAGTATTTT. Its translation: CASSQTGTSGRAKDTQYF.

This clonotype has at least ten counts. CDR3 coding DNA: TGCGCCAGCAGCTTGGTCCCGAATCAGCCCCAGCATTTT. This gives the protein CASSLVPNQPQHF. The chain uses TRBV5-1 and TRBJ1-5; D is ambiguous. Germline CDR1 and CDR2: SGHRS and YFSETQ. V was cut by 0 bases and J by 4 bases, with 5 bases left in between. This CDR3 contains 13 residues.

J is TRBJ2-2 and V is TRBV5-1, with TRBD1 matching over 10 bases. V was pared by 7 bases and J by 4 bases, with 4 bases of the junction left unmatched. The CDR3 spans 14 residues. Looked up from germline, CDR1 is SGHRS and CDR2 is YFSETQ. The CDR3 loop is CASARTGGTGELFF. The CDR3 DNA reads as TGCGCCAGCGCCAGGACAGGGGGCACCGGGGAGCTGTTTTTT.

This clonotype was counted a few times. The chain joins TRBV12-3 or TRBV12-4 to TRBJ2-5; D ambiguous. With 5 bases removed from V and 1 base from J, the gap between germline ends came to 11 bases. The CDR3 has 14 residues. In nucleotides, the CDR3 is TGTGCCAGCAGTCCCCGTATTGTCCAAGAGACCCAGTACTTC. It encodes CASSPRIVQETQYF.

This clonotype was seen a single time. The chain is built from TRBV11-2 and TRBJ2-1; D gene ambiguous. Germline CDR1 SGHAT, CDR2 FQNNGV. Trimming shortened V by 4 bases and J by 6 bases, and 13 bases separated the two germline ends. The CDR3 loop spans 14 amino acids. The CDR3: CASSYRTHANEQFF. The CDR3, as DNA: TGTGCCAGCAGCTATCGCACCCACGCCAATGAGCAGTTCTTC.

The chain combines TRBV12-3 or TRBV12-4 with TRBJ2-7; maybe TRBD1 (5 bases). V lost 5 bases and J lost 2, with 16 bases in between. The CDR3 has 15 amino acids. CDR3 nucleotide sequence: TGTGCCAGCAGTATCGACAGATTGGTCGCCTACGAGCAGTACTTC. Translated: CASSIDRLVAYEQYF.

The chain joins TRBV7-9 to TRBJ2-7; maybe TRBD1 (5 bases). Germline CDR1 reads SEHNR; CDR2 reads FQNEAQ (reference sequence). This CDR3 contains 14 residues. The V gene lost 1 base and the J gene lost 7 bases, with 14 bases spanning the gap. This chain's CDR3 is CASSLGQWTGEQYF. As DNA, the CDR3 is TGTGCCAGCAGCTTAGGACAGTGGACGGGTGAGCAGTACTTC.

The chain is built from TRBV5-8 and TRBJ2-3; 7 nucleotides align to TRBD2. Germline V gene sequence: CDR1 SGHTS, CDR2 YDEGEE. CDR3 length equals 16 residues. The ends lost 5 bases at V and 2 bases at J; junction bases unmatched: 11. CDR3 sequence (DNA): TGTGCCAGCAGGGTTGCGGCTAGCGGAACCACAGATACGCAGTATTTT. This sequence encodes CASRVAASGTTDTQYF.

This clonotype was found many times. The V and J genes are TRBV6-4 and TRBJ2-1; 15 nucleotides line up with TRBD2. The length of the CDR3 is 16 residues. Losses at the gene ends were 6 bases for V and 6 bases for J; bases not matched to a gene: 6. From germline, CDR1 is MRHNA and CDR2 SNTAGT. The CDR3 protein is CASRWTSGRASNEQFF. CDR3 bases: TGTGCCAGCAGATGGACTAGCGGGAGGGCCTCCAATGAGCAGTTCTTC.

V gene TRBV29-1 combines with J gene TRBJ2-7, with 8 bases identical to TRBD1. Looked up from germline, CDR1 is SQVTM and CDR2 is ANQGSEA. The CDR3 spans 13 residues. J gave up 0 bases and V 7 bases, and 5 bases lay outside the gene matches. In nucleotides, the CDR3 is TGCAGCGCATGGACAGGGTCCTCCTACGAGCAGTACTTC. This codes for CSAWTGSSYEQYF.

This chain connects TRBV12-3 or TRBV12-4 to TRBJ2-5; 11 bases fit TRBD2. The CDR3 has 17 residues. J gave up 4 bases and V 1 base, and 8 bases lay outside the gene matches. The CDR3 loop reads CASSLVQLAGAGETQYF. CDR3 bases: TGTGCCAGCAGTTTAGTACAACTAGCGGGAGCGGGAGAGACCCAGTACTTC.

V usage is TRBV4-1 and J usage is TRBJ1-4; D call uncertain. CDR1 and CDR2 (germline): MGHRA, YSYEKL. Deletions cut 0 bases from V and 8 bases from J, with 10 bases between. The CDR3 loop spans 14 amino acids. The CDR3 region is CASSQDGPGEKLFF. The CDR3 coding sequence is TGCGCCAGCAGCCAAGACGGACCCGGGGAAAAACTGTTTTTT.